Presented here are 30 T cell receptor beta chains from one specimen sequenced in a study of Ad26.COV2.S vaccination and SARS-CoV-2 variants. Repertoires were generated with immunoSEQ multiplex PCR, while TCRdb's copy carries only in-frame clones and drops some. The sample lists about 320,000 clones, just over 85% occurring once. Treatment defined: roughly 18 received Ad26.COV2.S at low or high dose, single or two shots; about 5 received placebo; per-sample allocation not given. At day 63 after the first vaccine or placebo injection, samples were drawn. Sequencing was performed on peripheral blood, taken in a trial of Ad26.COV2.S vaccine versus placebo. The receptors stem from a person between 18 and 59 years old who received the Ad26.COV2.S COVID-19 vaccine or a placebo.

The chain recombines TRBV5-1 with TRBJ1-1; 7 nucleotides agree with TRBD1. J lost 3 bases, V lost 4 bases, and 9 bases had no gene match. The CDR3 is 15 residues long. Looked up from germline, CDR1 is SGHRS and CDR2 is YFSETQ. CDR3 sequence: CASSPGDSGHTEAFF. CDR3 coding DNA: TGCGCCAGCAGCCCAGGGGACAGTGGGCACACTGAAGCTTTCTTT. The full variable domain, completed using reference TRBV5-1 and TRBJ1-1, is KAGVTQTPRYLIKTRGQQVTLSCSPISGHRSVSWYQQTPGQGLQFLFEYFSETQRNKGNFPGRFSGRQFSNSRSEMNVSTLELGDSALYLCASSPGDSGHTEAFFGQGTRLTVV.

The chain combines TRBV6-2 or TRBV6-3 with TRBJ2-2; D is uncertain. Trimming left V 4 bases short and J 0 bases short, with 9 bases between. CDR3 length: 15 residues. CDR1 is MNHEY, CDR2 SVGEGT, per germline. This CDR3 reads CASSFPASNTGELFF. The CDR3 region has the DNA TGTGCCAGCAGTTTCCCAGCGTCGAACACCGGGGAGCTGTTTTTT.

The chain couples TRBV6-5 to TRBJ1-4; TRBD1 might be the D (5 bases). The CDR3 loop spans 14 amino acids. The germline CDR1 and CDR2 sequences are MNHEY and SVGAGI. Between the trimmed V and J ends, which lost 8 bases and 4 bases, there was a span of 14 bases. The CDR3 spells CASRLMGVNEKLFF. CDR3 DNA sequence: TGTGCCAGCCGCCTGATGGGGGTTAATGAAAAACTGTTTTTT.

The V gene is TRBV4-2, the J gene TRBJ2-3, with 12 bases fitting TRBD2. The germline V gene encodes CDR1 LGHNA and CDR2 YNFKEQ. The V segment lost 2 bases and the J segment 5 bases; nucleotides outside the gene matches: 8. The CDR3 sequence is 17 residues long. The CDR3 DNA reads as TGTGCCAGCAGCCAAATACTAGCGGGGGGCCAGGGAGATACGCAGTATTTT. This sequence encodes CASSQILAGGQGDTQYF.

The genes are TRBV7-9 and TRBJ1-5, with unresolved D. This CDR3 contains 14 residues. Trimming shortened V by 4 bases and J by 7 bases, and 14 bases separated the two germline ends. Germline CDR1 reads SEHNR; CDR2 reads FQNEAQ (reference sequence). This CDR3 is CASSSREAEQPQHF. The CDR3 DNA is TGTGCCAGCAGCTCTCGGGAGGCGGAGCAGCCCCAGCATTTT.

This chain connects TRBV18 to TRBJ1-5, with a possible D match to TRBD1 (6 bases). The CDR3 covers 14 residues. V was clipped by 5 bases and J by 5 bases, with 13 bases between them. Germline V gives CDR1 KGHSH, CDR2 LQKENI. CDR3 sequence: CASSGGGGDQPQHF. CDR3 coding DNA: TGTGCCAGCTCAGGAGGGGGGGGCGATCAGCCCCAGCATTTT.

This chain connects TRBV19 to TRBJ1-3; 7 nucleotides line up with TRBD1. Germline values: CDR1 LNHDA, CDR2 SQIVND (reference sequence). The junction had 3 bases not matched to a gene; V was cut back by 4 bases and J by 0 bases. The CDR3 length is 15 residues. CDR3 DNA sequence: TGTGCCAGTAGTAGACAGGGAACCTCTGGAAACACCATATATTTT. It encodes CASSRQGTSGNTIYF.

This chain links TRBV6-5 with TRBJ1-2, with D possibly TRBD1 on 6 matching bases. V was pared by 6 bases and J by 6 bases, with 11 bases between. This CDR3 is built from 12 residues. The germline V gene encodes CDR1 MNHEY and CDR2 SVGAGI. As DNA, the CDR3 is TGTGCCAGCAGACGCTACAGGGATGGCTACACCTTC. It is translated as CASRRYRDGYTF.

This clone is a singleton in its sample. The chain combines TRBV7-9 with TRBJ2-1; TRBD2 agrees at 7 bases. CDR3 length: 15 amino acids. CDR1 is SEHNR and CDR2 is FQNEAQ in the germline V gene (reference sequence). Trimming removed 5 bases from V and 5 bases from J; junction bases left unmatched: 9. CDR3 sequence: CASSPRWTRDNEQFF. The CDR3, as DNA: TGTGCCAGCAGCCCTAGGTGGACTAGGGACAATGAGCAGTTCTTC.

V gene TRBV6-1 combines with J gene TRBJ2-1, with 10 bases fitting TRBD1. CDR3 length: 17 amino acids. The ends lost 4 bases at V and 8 bases at J; junction bases unmatched: 14. Germline V gives CDR1 MNHNS, CDR2 SASEGT. CDR3 bases: TGTGCCAGCAGTGCCTTCGGAGGGGGACAGGGGATGTATGAGCAGTTCTTC. It yields the protein CASSAFGGGQGMYEQFF.

This clone was found a few times. The chain joins TRBV7-8 to TRBJ1-1; D is possibly TRBD1 (6 bases). CDR3 length: 13 amino acids. Trimming removed 6 bases from V and 1 base from J, with 9 bases in between. The V gene's germline CDR1 is SGHVS and CDR2 FQNEAQ. The CDR3 DNA reads TGTGCCAGCAGTCCGACAGGGAACACTGAAGCTTTCTTT. Translated, it gives CASSPTGNTEAFF.

The chain's CDR3 is CASIQQGRGNTIYF. CDR3 in DNA: TGTGCCAGCATCCAACAGGGCAGGGGAAACACCATATATTTT. The chain employs TRBV6-6 and TRBJ1-3; D is possibly TRBD1 (6 bases). CDR1 is MNHNY, CDR2 SVGAGI, per germline (reference sequence). The CDR3 sequence is 14 residues long. Trimming took 7 bases from V and 4 from J, leaving 14 bases between them.

V and J are TRBV7-2 and TRBJ1-2, with D unresolved. The germline V gene encodes CDR1 SGHTA and CDR2 FQGNSA. Trimming took off 1 base at V and 0 bases at J, with 9 bases between the two ends. This CDR3 spans 15 amino acids. CDR3 bases: TGTGCCAGCAGCTTAGATCCAGAACCTAACTATGGCTACACCTTC. It codes for CASSLDPEPNYGYTF.

V is TRBV27 and J is TRBJ2-7, with TRBD2 identical over 8 bases. From germline, CDR1 is MNHEY and CDR2 SMNVEV (reference sequence). V shed 6 bases and J 3 bases; nucleotides not matched to a gene: 10. There are 15 residues in the CDR3. The CDR3 nucleotides are TGTGCCAGCAGGGGGGGCGGGGGGCGCATCTACGAGCAGTACTTC. Its protein product is CASRGGGGRIYEQYF.

The chain has TRBV6-5 and TRBJ1-5; TRBD1 is a possible D gene (5 bases). CDR3 length equals 14 residues. Trimming took off 7 bases at V and 3 bases at J, with 13 bases between the two ends. Germline V gives CDR1 MNHEY, CDR2 SVGAGI. The CDR3 loop is CASKAGQINQPQHF. The CDR3 DNA sequence: TGTGCCAGCAAAGCAGGGCAGATCAATCAGCCCCAGCATTTT.

The chain couples TRBV3-1 (or the pseudogene TRBV3-2) to TRBJ2-1, with 9 bases that match TRBD2. This CDR3 is built from 16 residues. Germline assignment: CDR1 LGHDT and CDR2 YNNKEL (reference sequence). V lost 0 bases to trimming and J lost 9 bases; unmatched junction nucleotides: 9. The CDR3: CASSQEVRGGQSEQFF. The DNA of the CDR3 is TGTGCCAGCAGCCAAGAGGTGCGGGGGGGCCAGAGTGAGCAGTTCTTC.

The rearrangement uses TRBV27 and TRBJ1-5, with 11 bases matching TRBD1. V lost 0 bases to trimming and J lost 6 bases; unmatched junction nucleotides: 13. The CDR3 is 19 residues long. Germline V lookup: CDR1 MNHEY, CDR2 SMNVEV (reference sequence). The CDR3 here is CASSLSGTGGRFGGQPQHF. The CDR3 DNA follows: TGTGCCAGCAGTTTATCCGGGACAGGGGGTCGTTTCGGGGGTCAGCCCCAGCATTTT.

The genes are TRBV6-6 and TRBJ1-5; D ambiguous. Germline-derived CDR1 and CDR2 are MNHNY and SVGAGI (reference sequence). The CDR3 covers 15 residues. Trimming shortened V by 7 bases and J by 5 bases, and 18 bases separated the two germline ends. The DNA of the CDR3 is TGTGCCAGCAATAGTGCCAGCCCGGGTGATCAGCCCCAGCATTTT. It specifies CASNSASPGDQPQHF.

The V gene is TRBV5-4, the J gene TRBJ1-1, with D perhaps TRBD1 (5 bases). V was cut by 0 bases and J by 1 base, with 7 bases left in between. There are 14 residues in the CDR3. Germline CDR1 is SGHNT and CDR2 is YYREEE (reference sequence). CDR3 coding DNA: TGTGCCAGCAGCTTGGTGGGGGGGAACACTGAAGCTTTCTTT. It yields the protein CASSLVGGNTEAFF.

This chain links TRBV10-3 with TRBJ2-3; either TRBD1 or TRBD2 may fit D (6 bases each). Trimming pared 10 bases from V and 2 bases from J, leaving 10 bases between. The CDR3 spans 12 residues. In germline, CDR1 is ENHRY, CDR2 SYGVKD. CDR3 sequence reads: CATGGNTDTQYF. The DNA of the CDR3 is TGTGCCACCGGGGGCAACACAGATACGCAGTATTTT.

CDR3 amino acids: CAWSKGADLNEQYF. In DNA, the CDR3 is TGTGCCTGGAGCAAGGGGGCAGACCTCAACGAGCAGTACTTC. The chain joins TRBV30 to TRBJ2-7, with 7 bases lining up with TRBD1. Unmatched junction bases numbered 10, after V lost 3 bases and J lost 5 bases. Germline CDR1 is GTSNPN and CDR2 is SVGIG (reference sequence). The CDR3 extends over 14 amino acids.

The chain uses TRBV15 and TRBJ1-2; maybe TRBD1 (5 bases). Germline lookup yields CDR1 LNHNV and CDR2 YYDKDF (reference sequence). Trimming pared 0 bases from V and 8 bases from J, leaving 19 bases between. The CDR3 is 16 residues long. CDR3: CATSRDLQGVLSGYTF. The CDR3 coding sequence is TGTGCCACCAGCAGAGATCTCCAGGGAGTACTTAGCGGCTACACCTTC.

The genes are TRBV6-1 and TRBJ1-1, with 7 nucleotides matching TRBD1. In germline, CDR1 is MNHNS, CDR2 SASEGT. V dropped 3 bases and J dropped 3; count of bases not matched to a gene: 7. The CDR3 is 15 amino acids. The CDR3 here is CASSDQGEGDTEAFF. DNA of the CDR3: TGTGCCAGCAGTGACCAGGGGGAGGGAGACACTGAAGCTTTCTTT.

This chain connects TRBV3-1 (or the pseudogene TRBV3-2) to TRBJ2-5; TRBD1 aligns across 7 bases. CDR1 is LGHDT, CDR2 YNNKEL, per germline (reference sequence). J gave up 5 bases and V 1 base, and 4 bases lay outside the gene matches. This CDR3 comprises 14 residues. CDR3 region: CASSQGTGVETQYF. The CDR3 DNA follows: TGTGCCAGCAGCCAAGGCACAGGGGTGGAGACCCAGTACTTC.

The V call is TRBV2, the J call TRBJ1-1; D is perhaps TRBD1 (6 bases). This CDR3 comprises 15 residues. V lost 4 bases, J lost 4 bases, and 16 bases lay in between. Germline CDR1 and CDR2: SNHLY and FYNNEI. The CDR3 DNA is TGTGCCAGCAGTGTATTAGAGGGGGTCGGCACTGAAGCTTTCTTT. Its translation is CASSVLEGVGTEAFF.

This chain connects TRBV6-2 or TRBV6-3 to TRBJ2-1, with D possibly called TRBD1 or TRBD2 (5 bases each). Germline CDR1 and CDR2: MNHEY and SVGEGT. The germline V and J ends were trimmed by 0 bases and 6 bases, with 24 bases remaining between them. There are 19 residues in the CDR3. For the CDR3, the DNA is TGTGCCAGCAGTTACTCGATAGGGGCAGGGAGAGGGTGGGGCAATGAGCAGTTCTTC. Its translation: CASSYSIGAGRGWGNEQFF.

This clone was seen only once. The V gene is TRBV27, the J gene TRBJ1-1; 7 bases are a match to TRBD1. This CDR3 is 14 amino acids long. The trim removed 8 bases at V and 1 base at J, leaving 7 bases unmatched. CDR1 is MNHEY and CDR2 is SMNVEV in the germline V gene (reference sequence). The CDR3 reads CASHRDRANTEAFF. The CDR3 DNA is TGTGCCAGCCACCGCGACAGGGCGAACACTGAAGCTTTCTTT.

CDR3 protein: CASSLNDYTQYF. The CDR3 coding sequence is TGCGCCAGCAGCTTGAACGATTATACGCAGTATTTT. This chain uses TRBV5-1 with TRBJ2-3; D uncertain. The V end was cut by 1 base, the J end by 7 bases, with 7 bases between. The CDR3 totals 12 residues. CDR1 is SGHRS, CDR2 YFSETQ, per germline.

The chain joins TRBV19 to TRBJ1-2, with D tentatively TRBD1 (5 bases). The CDR3 length is 18 residues. Trimming removed 6 bases at V and 0 bases at J, with 23 bases between. Germline CDR1 and CDR2: LNHDA and SQIVND (reference sequence). The CDR3 protein is CASRPAGSSGFTNYGYTF. CDR3 DNA: TGTGCCAGTAGGCCCGCAGGGTCCAGTGGGTTTACTAACTATGGCTACACCTTC.

The chain has TRBV7-7 and TRBJ2-5, with D unclear. From germline, CDR1 is SSHAT and CDR2 FNYEAQ (reference sequence). The CDR3 is made up of 15 amino acids. V was shortened by 1 base and J by 5 bases, with 14 bases between the two germline ends. CDR3 in DNA: TGTGCCAGCAGCTTAGGAGACCAATGGGCGGAGACCCAGTACTTC. This codes for CASSLGDQWAETQYF.